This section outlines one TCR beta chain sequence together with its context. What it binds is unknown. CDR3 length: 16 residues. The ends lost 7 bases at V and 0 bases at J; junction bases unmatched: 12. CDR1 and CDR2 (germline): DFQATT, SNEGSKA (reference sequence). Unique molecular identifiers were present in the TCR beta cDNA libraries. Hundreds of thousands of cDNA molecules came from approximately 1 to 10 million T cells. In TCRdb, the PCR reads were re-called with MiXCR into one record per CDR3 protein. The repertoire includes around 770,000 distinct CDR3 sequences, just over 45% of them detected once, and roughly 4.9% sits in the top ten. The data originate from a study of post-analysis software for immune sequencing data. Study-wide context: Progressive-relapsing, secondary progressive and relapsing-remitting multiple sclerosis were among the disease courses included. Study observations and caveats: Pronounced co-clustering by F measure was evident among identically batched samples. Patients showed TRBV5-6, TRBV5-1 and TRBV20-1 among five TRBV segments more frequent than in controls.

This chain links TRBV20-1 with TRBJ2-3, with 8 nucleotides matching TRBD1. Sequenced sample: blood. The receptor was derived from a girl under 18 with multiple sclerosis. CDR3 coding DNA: TGCAGTGTATTCAGGGGGCGTTCCACTAGCACAGATACGCAGTATTTT. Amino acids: CSVFRGRSTSTDTQYF.